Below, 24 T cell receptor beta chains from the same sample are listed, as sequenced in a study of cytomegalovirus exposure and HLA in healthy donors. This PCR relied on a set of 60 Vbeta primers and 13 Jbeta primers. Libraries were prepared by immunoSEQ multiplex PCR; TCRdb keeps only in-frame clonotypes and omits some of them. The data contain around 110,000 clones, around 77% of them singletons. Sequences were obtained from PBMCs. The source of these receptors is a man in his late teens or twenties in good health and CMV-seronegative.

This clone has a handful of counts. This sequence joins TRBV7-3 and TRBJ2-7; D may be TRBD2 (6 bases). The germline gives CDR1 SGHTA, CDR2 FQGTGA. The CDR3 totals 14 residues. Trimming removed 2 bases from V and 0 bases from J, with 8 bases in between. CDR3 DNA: TGTGCCAGCAGCTTAGGCGGGGCCTCCTACGAGCAGTACTTC. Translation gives CASSLGGASYEQYF.

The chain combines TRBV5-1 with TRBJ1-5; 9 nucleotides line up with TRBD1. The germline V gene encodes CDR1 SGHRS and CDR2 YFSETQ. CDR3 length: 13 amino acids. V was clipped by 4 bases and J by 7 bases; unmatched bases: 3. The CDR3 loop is CASSVDRGQPQHF. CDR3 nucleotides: TGCGCCAGCAGCGTCGACAGGGGGCAGCCCCAGCATTTT.

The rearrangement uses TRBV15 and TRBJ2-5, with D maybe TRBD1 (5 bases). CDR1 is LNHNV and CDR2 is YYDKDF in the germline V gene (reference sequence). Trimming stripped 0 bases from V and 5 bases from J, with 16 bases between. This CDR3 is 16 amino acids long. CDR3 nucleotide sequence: TGTGCCACCAGCAGAGATGGTTCAGACAGTCCGGAGACCCAGTACTTC. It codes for CATSRDGSDSPETQYF. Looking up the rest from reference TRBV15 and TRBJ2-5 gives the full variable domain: DAMVIQNPRYQVTQFGKPVTLSCSQTLNHNVMYWYQQKSSQAPKLLFHYYDKDFNNEADTPDNFQSRRPNTSFCFLDIRSPGLGDTAMYLCATSRDGSDSPETQYFGPGTRLLVL.

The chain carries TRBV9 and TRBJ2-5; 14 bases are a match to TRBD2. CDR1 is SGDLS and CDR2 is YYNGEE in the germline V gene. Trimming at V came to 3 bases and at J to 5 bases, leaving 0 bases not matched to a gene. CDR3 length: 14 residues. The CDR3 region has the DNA TGTGCCAGCAGCGGGACTAGCGGGGGGGAGACCCAGTACTTC. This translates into CASSGTSGGETQYF.

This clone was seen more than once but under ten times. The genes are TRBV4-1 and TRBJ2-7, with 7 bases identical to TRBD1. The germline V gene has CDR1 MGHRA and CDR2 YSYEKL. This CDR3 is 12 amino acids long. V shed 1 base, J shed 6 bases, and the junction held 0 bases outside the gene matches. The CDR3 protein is CASSQGTGEQYF. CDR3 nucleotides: TGCGCCAGCAGCCAAGGGACAGGCGAGCAGTACTTC.

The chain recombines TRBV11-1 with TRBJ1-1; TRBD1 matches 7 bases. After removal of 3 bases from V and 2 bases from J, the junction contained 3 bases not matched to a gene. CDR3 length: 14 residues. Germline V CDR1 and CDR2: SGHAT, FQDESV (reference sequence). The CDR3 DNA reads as TGTGCCAGCAGCTTGGGGACAGCCAACACTGAAGCTTTCTTT. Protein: CASSLGTANTEAFF.

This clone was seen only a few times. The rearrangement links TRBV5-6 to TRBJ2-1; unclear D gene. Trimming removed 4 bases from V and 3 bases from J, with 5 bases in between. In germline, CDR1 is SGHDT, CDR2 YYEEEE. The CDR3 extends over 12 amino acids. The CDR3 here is CASSRDYNEQFF. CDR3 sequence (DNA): TGTGCCAGCAGCCGAGACTACAATGAGCAGTTCTTC.

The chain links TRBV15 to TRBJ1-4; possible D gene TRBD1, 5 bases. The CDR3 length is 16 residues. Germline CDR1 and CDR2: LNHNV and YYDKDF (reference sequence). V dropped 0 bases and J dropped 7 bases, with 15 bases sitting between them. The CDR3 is CATSRDPSRAGEKLFF. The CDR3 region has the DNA TGTGCCACCAGCAGAGATCCGAGCAGGGCTGGTGAAAAACTGTTTTTT.

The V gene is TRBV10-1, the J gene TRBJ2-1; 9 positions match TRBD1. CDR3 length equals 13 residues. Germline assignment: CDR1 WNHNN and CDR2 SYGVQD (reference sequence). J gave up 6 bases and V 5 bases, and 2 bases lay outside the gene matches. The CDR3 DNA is TGCGCCAGCAGTCGGGGACAGGGCAATGAGCAGTTCTTC. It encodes CASSRGQGNEQFF.

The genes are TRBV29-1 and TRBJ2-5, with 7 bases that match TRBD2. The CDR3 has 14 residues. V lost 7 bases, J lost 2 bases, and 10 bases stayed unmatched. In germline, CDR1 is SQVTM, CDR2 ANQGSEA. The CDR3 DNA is TGCAGCGCCAAGGGAGGGCAGGGACAAGAGACCCAGTACTTC. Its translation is CSAKGGQGQETQYF.

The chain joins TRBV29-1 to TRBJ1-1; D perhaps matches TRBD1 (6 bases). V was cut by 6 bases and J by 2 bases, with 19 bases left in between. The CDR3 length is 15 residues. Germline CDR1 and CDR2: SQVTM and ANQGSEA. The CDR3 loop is CSVQRDMIVNTEAFF. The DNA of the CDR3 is TGCAGCGTCCAACGGGACATGATCGTAAACACTGAAGCTTTCTTT.

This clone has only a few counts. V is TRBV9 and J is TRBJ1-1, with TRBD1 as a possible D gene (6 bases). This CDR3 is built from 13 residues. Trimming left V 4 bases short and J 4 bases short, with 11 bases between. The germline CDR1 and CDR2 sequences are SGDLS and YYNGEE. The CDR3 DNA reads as TGTGCCAGCAGCTATGGACAGTTCACTGAAGCTTTCTTT. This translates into CASSYGQFTEAFF. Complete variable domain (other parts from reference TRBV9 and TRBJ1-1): DSGVTQTPKHLITATGQRVTLRCSPRSGDLSVYWYQQSLDQGLQFLIQYYNGEERAKGNILERFSAQQFPDLHSELNLSSLELGDSALYFCASSYGQFTEAFFGQGTRLTVV.

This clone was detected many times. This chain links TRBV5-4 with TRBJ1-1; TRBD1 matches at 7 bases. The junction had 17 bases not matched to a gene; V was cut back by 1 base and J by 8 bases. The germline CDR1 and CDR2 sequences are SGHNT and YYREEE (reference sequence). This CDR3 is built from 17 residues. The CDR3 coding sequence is TGTGCCAGCAGCTTGCGGAGGACAGGAGACCCTCTAAGAGAAGCTTTCTTT. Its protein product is CASSLRRTGDPLREAFF.

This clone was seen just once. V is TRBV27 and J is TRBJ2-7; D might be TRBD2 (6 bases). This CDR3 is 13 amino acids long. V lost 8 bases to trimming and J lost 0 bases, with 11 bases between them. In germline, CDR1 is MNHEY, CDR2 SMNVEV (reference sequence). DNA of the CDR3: TGTGCCAGCCGGGGGAGGATCTCCTACGAGCAGTACTTC. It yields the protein CASRGRISYEQYF.

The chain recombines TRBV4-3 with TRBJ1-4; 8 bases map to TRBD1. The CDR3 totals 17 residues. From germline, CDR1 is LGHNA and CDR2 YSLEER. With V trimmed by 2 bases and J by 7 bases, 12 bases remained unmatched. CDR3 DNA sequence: TGCGCCAGCAGCCAATCCTGGGCAGGGGGCGAGGGTGAAAAACTGTTTTTT. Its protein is CASSQSWAGGEGEKLFF.

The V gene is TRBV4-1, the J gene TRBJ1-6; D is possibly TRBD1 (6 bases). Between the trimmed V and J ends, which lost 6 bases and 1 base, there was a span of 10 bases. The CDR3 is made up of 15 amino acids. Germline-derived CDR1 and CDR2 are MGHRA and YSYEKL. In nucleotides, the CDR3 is TGCGCCAGCAGGACAGGCCCTTCCTATAATTCACCCCTCCACTTT. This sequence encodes CASRTGPSYNSPLHF.

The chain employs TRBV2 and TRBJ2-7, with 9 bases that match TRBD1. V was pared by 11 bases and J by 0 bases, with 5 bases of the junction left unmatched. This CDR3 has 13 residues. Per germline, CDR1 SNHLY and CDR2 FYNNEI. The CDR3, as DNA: TGTGCCGGAGGGACAGGGCTCTCCTACGAGCAGTACTTC. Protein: CAGGTGLSYEQYF.

The CDR3 sequence is CASSPGQEYYEQYF. DNA of the CDR3: TGTGCCAGCAGTCCGGGACAGGAATACTACGAGCAGTACTTC. This chain joins TRBV9 and TRBJ2-7; the match to TRBD1 covers 8 bases. Germline V gene data show CDR1 as SGDLS and CDR2 as YYNGEE. Unmatched junction bases numbered 7, after V lost 5 bases and J lost 3 bases. This CDR3 is built from 14 residues.

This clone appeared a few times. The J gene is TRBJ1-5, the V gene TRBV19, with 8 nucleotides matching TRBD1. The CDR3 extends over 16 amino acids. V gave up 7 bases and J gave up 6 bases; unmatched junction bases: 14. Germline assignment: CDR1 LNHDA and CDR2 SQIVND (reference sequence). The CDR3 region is CASMPRTGTLGQPQHF. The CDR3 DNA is TGTGCCAGTATGCCTCGGACAGGGACCCTGGGTCAGCCCCAGCATTTT.

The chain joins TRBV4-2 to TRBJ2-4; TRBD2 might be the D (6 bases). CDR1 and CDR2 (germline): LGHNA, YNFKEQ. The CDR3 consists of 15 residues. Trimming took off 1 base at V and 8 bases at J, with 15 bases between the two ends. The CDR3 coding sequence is TGTGCCAGCAGCCAAGTGTCTAGCGAGGCGCACATTCAGTACTTC. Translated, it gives CASSQVSSEAHIQYF.

The CDR3 is CASSAGAPGQSGNTIYF. DNA of the CDR3: TGTGCCAGCAGCGCTGGCGCGCCGGGACAGTCTGGAAACACCATATATTTT. V usage is TRBV5-4 and J usage is TRBJ1-3; 7 nucleotides align to TRBD1. This CDR3 is 17 amino acids long. Germline-derived CDR1 and CDR2 are SGHNT and YYREEE (reference sequence). Losses at the gene ends were 4 bases for V and 1 base for J; bases not matched to a gene: 11.

CDR3 sequence (DNA): TGTGCCAGCAGCCAAGAAGGCTCGGGCGGGAGCACTGAAGCTTTCTTT. It yields the protein CASSQEGSGGSTEAFF. The gene calls are TRBV4-2 and TRBJ1-1; D remains ambiguous. Germline V gives CDR1 LGHNA, CDR2 YNFKEQ. This CDR3 region has 16 residues. V lost 0 bases, J lost 4 bases, and 15 bases lay in between.

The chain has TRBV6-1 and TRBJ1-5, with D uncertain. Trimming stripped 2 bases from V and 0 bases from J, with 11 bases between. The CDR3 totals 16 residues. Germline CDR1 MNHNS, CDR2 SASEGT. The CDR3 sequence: CASSEKRGVSNQPQHF. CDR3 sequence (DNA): TGTGCCAGCAGTGAAAAGAGAGGAGTTAGCAATCAGCCCCAGCATTTT.

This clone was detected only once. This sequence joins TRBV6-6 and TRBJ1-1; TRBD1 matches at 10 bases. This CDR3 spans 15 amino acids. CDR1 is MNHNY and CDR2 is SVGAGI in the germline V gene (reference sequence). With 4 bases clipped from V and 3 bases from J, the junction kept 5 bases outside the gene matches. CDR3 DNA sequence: TGTGCCAGCAGTTCCCCTGGGACAGGGGACACTGAAGCTTTCTTT. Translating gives CASSSPGTGDTEAFF.